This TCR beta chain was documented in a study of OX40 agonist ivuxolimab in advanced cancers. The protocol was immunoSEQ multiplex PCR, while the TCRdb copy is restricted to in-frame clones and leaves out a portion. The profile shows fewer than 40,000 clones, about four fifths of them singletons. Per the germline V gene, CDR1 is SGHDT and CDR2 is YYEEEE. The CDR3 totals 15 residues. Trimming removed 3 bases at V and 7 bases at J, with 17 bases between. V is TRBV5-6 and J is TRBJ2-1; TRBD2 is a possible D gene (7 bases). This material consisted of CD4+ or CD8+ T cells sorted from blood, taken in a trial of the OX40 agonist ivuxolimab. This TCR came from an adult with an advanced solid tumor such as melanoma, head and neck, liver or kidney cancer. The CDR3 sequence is CASSSRGAGSNEQFF. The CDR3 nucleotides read TGTGCCAGCAGCTCCCGGGGGGCCGGTTCGAATGAGCAGTTCTTC. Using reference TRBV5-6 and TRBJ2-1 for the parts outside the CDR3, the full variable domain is DAGVTQSPTHLIKTRGQQVTLRCSPKSGHDTVSWYQQALGQGPQFIFQYYEEEERQRGNFPDRFSGHQFPNYSSELNVNALLLGDSALYLCASSSRGAGSNEQFFGPGTRLTVL.